A single sample gave rise to the 26 T cell receptor gamma chains below, sequenced in a study of gamma-delta chains in newborns, infants, children. TCRdb fed the reads to CATT. The table has about 1,000 gamma-chain clones, around two fifths seen once. The sample comprised blood. The receptors were gathered from a child who was a newborn, infant or young child, either healthy, febrile or measles-vaccinated (not recorded which).

This chain joins TRGV9 and TRGJP. TCRdb does not report a J gene; here it was assigned by matching the DNA to germline references. Germline V gene lookup returns CDR1 GITISATS and CDR2 ISYDGTV (reference sequence). After removal of 0 bases from V and 9 bases from J, the junction contained 8 bases not matched to a gene. CDR3 length: 17 amino acids. CDR3 nucleotides: TGTGCCTTGTGGGAGGTGCATGTTAGGTTGGGCAAAAAAATCAAGGTATTT. Residues: CALWEVHVRLGKKIKVF.

This clone occurred a few times. Different DNA sequences within this sample yield the same CDR3. The V and J genes are TRGV9 and TRGJP. Assignment of the J gene here rests on matching the DNA to germline, because TCRdb gives none. The CDR3 loop spans 17 amino acids. CDR1 GITISATS and CDR2 ISYDGTV come from the germline V gene (reference sequence). V dropped 4 bases and J dropped 4; count of bases not matched to a gene: 7. DNA for the CDR3: TGTGCCTTGTGGGAACTCCTTCAAGAGTTGGGCAAAAAAATCAAGGTATTT. Its translation is CALWELLQELGKKIKVF.

This clone was recorded a few times. The gene calls are TRGV9 and TRGJP. The J gene was missing in TCRdb and was found by matching the end of the DNA to germline. The CDR3 contains 16 residues. The V gene's germline CDR1 is GITISATS and CDR2 ISYDGTV (reference sequence). V gave up 5 bases and J gave up 4 bases; unmatched junction bases: 5. The chain's CDR3 is CALWAKQELGKKIKVF. CDR3 nucleotide sequence: TGTGCCTTGTGGGCCAAACAAGAGTTGGGCAAAAAAATCAAGGTATTT.

This rearrangement joins TRGV9 to TRGJP. No J gene is reported in TCRdb; it was inferred here by comparing the DNA with germline. Germline-derived CDR1 and CDR2 are GITISATS and ISYDGTV (reference sequence). The CDR3 length is 17 residues. The V gene end was trimmed by 2 bases and the J gene end by 7 bases; junction bases not matched to a gene: 8. The CDR3 loop is CALWEDPPELGKKIKVF. The CDR3 DNA sequence: TGTGCCTTGTGGGAGGACCCTCCCGAGTTGGGCAAAAAAATCAAGGTATTT.

This rearrangement joins TRGV8 to TRGJP2. Because TCRdb records no J gene, it was assigned here through a match of the DNA to germline. Germline trimming cut 1 base from V and 7 bases from J; bases unmatched to any gene: 0. In germline, CDR1 is VENAVY, CDR2 YDSYNSRV. The CDR3 contains 12 residues. The CDR3 sequence: CATWDSDWIKTF. The CDR3 DNA reads as TGTGCCACCTGGGATAGTGATTGGATCAAGACGTTT.

Points on this clone: Other DNA sequences within the sample encode an identical CDR3. Here the CDR3 reads CALWEVHRELGKKIKVF. Here the CDR3 DNA reads TGTGCCTTGTGGGAGGTGCATCGAGAGTTGGGCAAAAAAATCAAGGTATTT. V usage is TRGV9 and J usage is TRGJP. The J gene, left out of TCRdb, was set here by checking the DNA against germline. The CDR3 has 17 amino acids. The trim removed 0 bases at V and 6 bases at J, leaving 5 bases unmatched. The germline V gene has CDR1 GITISATS and CDR2 ISYDGTV (reference sequence).

By its share, this clone is large (0.1 to 1%). The chain couples TRGV9 to TRGJP. The J gene is not listed in TCRdb, so it was assigned here from a DNA match to germline. CDR3 size: 16 residues. Per the germline V gene, CDR1 is GITISATS and CDR2 is ISYDGTV (reference sequence). Trimming took 2 bases from V and 4 from J; bases not matched to a gene: 2. The CDR3 coding sequence is TGTGCCTTGTGGGAGGACCAAGAGTTGGGCAAAAAAATCAAGGTATTT. Its translation: CALWEDQELGKKIKVF.

This clone was recorded a few times. The chain uses TRGV2 and TRGJP2. The CDR3 is made up of 15 amino acids. With 1 base clipped from V and 0 bases from J, the junction kept 2 bases outside the gene matches. Germline V gene lookup returns CDR1 EGSNGY and CDR2 YDSYNSKV. In nucleotides, the CDR3 is TGTGCCACCTGGGACGGAAATAGTAGTGATTGGATCAAGACGTTT. Its protein product is CATWDGNSSDWIKTF.

On this clone: This sample also contains other DNA sequences that code for the same CDR3. The rearrangement joins TRGV9 to TRGJ1 or TRGJ2. The J gene was not available in TCRdb and was assigned here by matching the DNA to germline segments. Trimming took 0 bases from V and 3 from J; bases not matched to a gene: 5. In germline, CDR1 is GITISATS, CDR2 ISYDGTV (reference sequence). The CDR3 is 14 amino acids. The DNA for the CDR3 is TGTGCCTTGTGGGAGGTGTCGGGTTATTATAAGAAACTCTTT. Amino acid sequence: CALWEVSGYYKKLF.

This clone occurred a few times. Other nucleotide sequences from this sample produce the same CDR3. The gene calls are TRGV9 and TRGJP. Because TCRdb records no J gene, it was assigned here through a match of the DNA to germline. The CDR3 is 17 residues long. V was clipped by 0 bases and J by 6 bases; unmatched bases: 5. The germline gives CDR1 GITISATS, CDR2 ISYDGTV (reference sequence). The CDR3 is CALWEVPPELGKKIKVF. CDR3 nucleotide sequence: TGTGCCTTGTGGGAGGTGCCCCCAGAGTTGGGCAAAAAAATCAAGGTATTT.

This chain connects TRGV9 to TRGJP. The J gene, absent from TCRdb, was called here by matching the DNA to germline. The V segment lost 2 bases and the J segment 1 base; nucleotides outside the gene matches: 5. Germline CDR1 and CDR2: GITISATS and ISYDGTV (reference sequence). This CDR3 has 18 amino acids. The CDR3 sequence is CALWEAGGQELGKKIKVF. The CDR3 region has the DNA TGTGCCTTGTGGGAGGCGGGCGGGCAAGAGTTGGGCAAAAAAATCAAGGTATTT.

Note on this clone: Other nucleotide sequences from this sample produce the same CDR3. The chain has TRGV9 and TRGJP. The J gene, absent from TCRdb, was called here by matching the DNA to germline. Losses at the gene ends were 1 base for V and 1 base for J; bases not matched to a gene: 1. Looked up from germline, CDR1 is GITISATS and CDR2 is ISYDGTV (reference sequence). This CDR3 contains 17 residues. The chain's CDR3 is CALWEVGQELGKKIKVF. The CDR3 DNA is TGTGCCTTGTGGGAGGTCGGGCAAGAGTTGGGCAAAAAAATCAAGGTATTT.

Details on this clone: The junction departs from germline at one end; a sequencing error may be responsible. This rearrangement joins TRGV9 to TRGJP. The J gene comes from matching the DNA to germline here; TCRdb lacks it. CDR1 and CDR2 from the germline V gene are GITISATS and ISYDGTV (reference sequence). CDR3 length: 18 amino acids. CDR3 bases: TGTGCCTCGTGGGAGTTTACGCCCATGGATTTGGGCAAAAAAATCAAGGTATTT. Translating it yields CASWEFTPMDLGKKIKVF.

The chain links TRGV8 to TRGJ1 or TRGJ2. V lost 5 bases and J lost 3; bases outside the gene matches: 4. The CDR3 consists of 12 residues. Germline V gives CDR1 VENAVY, CDR2 YDSYNSRV. The CDR3 DNA reads as TGTGCCACCTGGGCCGGTTATTATAAGAAACTCTTT. Residues: CATWAGYYKKLF.

As regards this clone: This likely reflects a read error, since a far larger clone is one base away. The rearrangement links TRGV9 to TRGJP. TCRdb lists no J gene, so it was determined here by aligning the DNA to germline. The germline CDR1 and CDR2 sequences are GITISATS and ISYDGTV (reference sequence). This CDR3 is built from 15 residues. V was clipped by 3 bases and J by 5 bases; unmatched bases: 1. The CDR3 bases are TGTGCCTTGTGGGAGAAAGAGTTGGGCAAAAAAATCAAGGTATTT. This encodes CALWEKELGKKIKVF.

J is TRGJP and V is TRGV9. TCRdb supplies no J gene; here it was assigned by aligning the nucleotide sequence to germline. V was pared by 0 bases and J by 9 bases, with 8 bases of the junction left unmatched. Germline CDR1 GITISATS, CDR2 ISYDGTV (reference sequence). CDR3 length equals 17 residues. The CDR3 protein is CALWEVRRGLGKKIKVF. The CDR3 coding sequence is TGTGCCTTGTGGGAGGTGCGAAGAGGGTTGGGCAAAAAAATCAAGGTATTT.

This clone was recorded a few times. The V call is TRGV2, the J call TRGJ1 or TRGJ2. No J gene was available from TCRdb, and it was assigned here by a germline match of the DNA. J gave up 3 bases and V 0 bases, and 5 bases lay outside the gene matches. This CDR3 comprises 14 residues. The V gene's germline CDR1 is EGSNGY and CDR2 YDSYNSKV. CDR3 protein: CATWDGPGYYKKLF. The CDR3 DNA reads TGTGCCACCTGGGACGGGCCCGGTTATTATAAGAAACTCTTT.

The chain carries TRGV2 and TRGJP1. TCRdb supplies no J gene; here it was assigned by aligning the nucleotide sequence to germline. V lost 1 base, J lost 7 bases, and 0 bases stayed unmatched. The CDR3 runs 12 residues. Germline lookup yields CDR1 EGSNGY and CDR2 YDSYNSKV. The CDR3 loop is CATWDGGWFKIF. CDR3 DNA: TGTGCCACCTGGGACGGTGGTTGGTTCAAGATATTT.

On this clone itself: Other nucleotide sequences in the sample specify the same CDR3. The V gene is listed as TRGV9; no J gene was called. Germline V gene sequence: CDR1 GITISATS, CDR2 ISYDGTV (reference sequence). CDR3 length: 14 amino acids. The chain's CDR3 is CALWEEVGKKIKVF. The CDR3 DNA reads TGTGCCTTGTGGGAAGAGGTGGGCAAAAAAATAAAGGTCTTT.

With respect to this clone: A much larger clone sits a single nucleotide away, making a read error possible. The gene calls are TRGV9 and TRGJ1 or TRGJ2. TCRdb lists no J gene, so it was determined here by aligning the DNA to germline. J lost 6 bases, V lost 0 bases, and 8 bases had no gene match. Germline CDR1 and CDR2: GITISATS and ISYDGTV (reference sequence). The CDR3 has 14 residues. The CDR3 region is CALWEVWGAYKKLF. The CDR3, as DNA: TGTGCCTTGTGGGAGGTGTGGGGGGCTTATAAGAAACTCTTT.

This clone was recorded a few times. This sequence joins TRGV8 and TRGJ1 or TRGJ2. Germline trimming cut 0 bases from V and 7 bases from J; bases unmatched to any gene: 12. From germline, CDR1 is VENAVY and CDR2 YDSYNSRV. This CDR3 has 15 amino acids. CDR3 residues: CATWDRREGEYKKLF. CDR3 DNA sequence: TGTGCCACCTGGGATAGGCGAGAAGGGGAATATAAGAAACTCTTT.

This sequence joins TRGV9 and TRGJP. J gave up 10 bases and V 0 bases, and 3 bases lay outside the gene matches. The CDR3 consists of 15 residues. Germline V lookup: CDR1 GITISATS, CDR2 ISYDGTV (reference sequence). CDR3 in DNA: TGTGCCTTGTGGGAGGTGAAATTGGGCAAAAAAATCAAGGTATTT. Protein sequence: CALWEVKLGKKIKVF.

Worth noting for this clone: Given a much more abundant clone one base away, this may be a read error. The J gene is TRGJ1 or TRGJ2, the V gene TRGV2. Here the J gene came from matching the DNA to germline, since TCRdb omits it. CDR3 length equals 14 residues. The ends lost 2 bases at V and 7 bases at J; junction bases unmatched: 11. CDR1 is EGSNGY and CDR2 is YDSYNSKV in the germline V gene. This chain's CDR3 is CATWDAPFGYKKLF. CDR3 in DNA: TGTGCCACCTGGGACGCTCCATTTGGGTATAAGAAACTCTTT.

This clone has more than one count but fewer than ten. The V gene is TRGV9, the J gene TRGJP. TCRdb records no J gene; here it was assigned by comparing the DNA to germline. Germline CDR1 GITISATS, CDR2 ISYDGTV (reference sequence). Germline trimming cut 2 bases from V and 4 bases from J; bases unmatched to any gene: 5. This CDR3 has 17 residues. The CDR3 is CALWEGNQELGKKIKVF. The CDR3 DNA is TGTGCCTTGTGGGAGGGGAATCAAGAGTTGGGCAAAAAAATCAAGGTATTT.

Turning to this clone: Distinct nucleotide sequences in the sample also encode this CDR3. V is TRGV9 and J is TRGJP. TCRdb supplies no J gene; here it was assigned by aligning the nucleotide sequence to germline. Germline V lookup: CDR1 GITISATS, CDR2 ISYDGTV (reference sequence). The CDR3 totals 17 residues. Trimming at V came to 0 bases and at J to 2 bases, leaving 1 base not matched to a gene. CDR3 nucleotide sequence: TGTGCCTTGTGGGAGGTGAGGCAAGAGTTGGGCAAAAAAATCAAGGTATTT. Its protein is CALWEVRQELGKKIKVF.

This clone occurred a few times. The chain carries TRGV9 and TRGJP. No J segment appears in TCRdb, so it was assigned here by matching the sequence to germline. The CDR3 length is 16 residues. V shed 2 bases, J shed 9 bases, and the junction held 7 bases outside the gene matches. Germline CDR1 and CDR2: GITISATS and ISYDGTV (reference sequence). CDR3: CALWEAQSLGKKIKVF. CDR3 DNA: TGTGCCTTGTGGGAGGCCCAGTCGTTGGGCAAAAAAATCAAGGTATTT.